This T cell receptor (beta chain) was sequenced during a study of T cell changes during pregnancy in multiple sclerosis. The assay was immunoSEQ multiplex PCR, and TCRdb's table has in-frame clones only and misses some. The table includes under 45,000 clones, around 90% detected once. Germline-derived CDR1 and CDR2 are SGDLS and YYNGEE. The V and J ends lost 3 bases and 0 bases, in that order; junction bases with no gene match: 2. The CDR3 covers 16 residues. The sequenced sample was CD4+ T cells from peripheral blood mononuclear cells, obtained in the second trimester of pregnancy. V gene TRBV9 combines with J gene TRBJ2-6, with 8 nucleotides matching TRBD2. This sequence originates from a female donor with multiple sclerosis, enrolled in a pregnancy study. CDR3 DNA sequence: TGTGCCAGCAGCGCCGGGACTAGCTCTGGGGCCAACGTCCTGACTTTC. Its protein is CASSAGTSSGANVLTF.